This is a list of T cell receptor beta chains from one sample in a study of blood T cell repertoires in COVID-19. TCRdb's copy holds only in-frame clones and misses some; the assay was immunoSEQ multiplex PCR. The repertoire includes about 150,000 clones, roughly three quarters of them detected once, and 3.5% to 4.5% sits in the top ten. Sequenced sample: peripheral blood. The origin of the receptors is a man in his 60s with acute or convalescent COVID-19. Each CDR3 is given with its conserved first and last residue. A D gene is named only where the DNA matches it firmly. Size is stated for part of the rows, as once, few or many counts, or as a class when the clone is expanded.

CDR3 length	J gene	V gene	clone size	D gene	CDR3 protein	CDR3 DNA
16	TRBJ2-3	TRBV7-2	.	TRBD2	CASSLVAGGLGDTQYF	TGTGCCAGCAGCTTAGTAGCGGGAGGGCTCGGAGATACGCAGTATTTT
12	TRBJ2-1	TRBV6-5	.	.	CASTSRDNEQFF	TGTGCCAGCACTTCGAGGGACAATGAGCAGTTCTTC
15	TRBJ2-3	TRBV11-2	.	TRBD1	CASSADRGDTDTQYF	TGTGCCAGCAGCGCCGACAGGGGCGACACAGATACGCAGTATTTT
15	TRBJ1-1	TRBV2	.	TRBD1	CASRADRGQNTEAFF	TGTGCCAGCAGGGCGGACAGGGGCCAGAACACTGAAGCTTTCTTT
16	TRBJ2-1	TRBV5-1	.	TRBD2	CASSYTSGVQSNEQFF	TGCGCCAGCAGCTATACTAGCGGGGTCCAATCCAATGAGCAGTTCTTC
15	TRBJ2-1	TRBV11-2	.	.	CASSLGLARDNEQFF	TGTGCCAGCAGCTTAGGTCTAGCGCGCGACAATGAGCAGTTCTTC
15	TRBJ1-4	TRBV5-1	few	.	CASRQQGSPNEKLFF	TGCGCCAGCAGGCAACAGGGTTCCCCTAATGAAAAACTGTTTTTT
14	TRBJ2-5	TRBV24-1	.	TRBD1	CATSDPGQGETQYF	TGTGCCACCAGTGACCCGGGACAGGGAGAGACCCAGTACTTC
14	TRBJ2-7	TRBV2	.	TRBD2	CASSPLAGSTEQYF	TGTGCCAGCAGTCCGCTAGCGGGGTCTACTGAGCAGTACTTC
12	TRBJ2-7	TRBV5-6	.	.	CASSRSVYEQYF	TGTGCCAGCAGCCGTTCAGTATACGAGCAGTACTTC
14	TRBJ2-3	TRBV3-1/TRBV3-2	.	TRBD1	CASSTRTGVDTQYF	TGTGCCAGCAGCACCCGGACAGGGGTTGATACGCAGTATTTT
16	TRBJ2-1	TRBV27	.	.	CASSRQPSVAYNEQFF	TGTGCCAGCAGTCGACAACCTAGCGTCGCCTACAATGAGCAGTTCTTC
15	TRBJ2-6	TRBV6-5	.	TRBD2	CASRGGDSGANVLTF	TGTGCCAGCAGGGGGGGGGACTCTGGGGCCAACGTCCTGACTTTC
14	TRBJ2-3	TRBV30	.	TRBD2	CACPGTSGGYTQYF	TGTGCCTGCCCCGGGACTAGCGGGGGATATACGCAGTATTTT
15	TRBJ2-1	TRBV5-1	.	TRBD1	CASSLAVGTGGEQFF	TGCGCCAGCAGCTTGGCCGTAGGGACAGGGGGCGAGCAGTTCTTC
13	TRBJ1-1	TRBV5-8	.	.	CASSIRMNTEAFF	TGTGCCAGCAGCATCAGGATGAACACTGAAGCTTTCTTT
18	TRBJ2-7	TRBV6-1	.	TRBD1	CASSARTGSETHYYEQYF	TGTGCCAGCAGTGCAAGGACAGGGAGTGAAACCCACTACTACGAGCAGTACTTC
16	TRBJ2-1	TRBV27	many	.	CASSLSGTSSYNEQFF	TGTGCCAGCAGTCTCTCGGGAACTAGCTCCTACAATGAGCAGTTCTTC
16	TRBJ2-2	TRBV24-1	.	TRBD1	CATSDSGQGAYGELFF	TGTGCCACCAGTGACTCCGGACAGGGGGCCTACGGGGAGCTGTTTTTT
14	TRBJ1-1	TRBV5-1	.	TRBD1	CASSNYDRGAEAFF	TGCGCCAGCAGCAACTATGACAGGGGAGCTGAAGCTTTCTTT
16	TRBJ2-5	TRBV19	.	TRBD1	CASSISSGTGGETQYF	TGTGCCAGTAGTATTTCCTCCGGGACAGGGGGAGAGACCCAGTACTTC
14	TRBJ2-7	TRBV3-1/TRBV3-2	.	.	CASSHSPLRYEQYF	TGTGCCAGCAGCCATTCTCCTCTTCGGTACGAGCAGTACTTC
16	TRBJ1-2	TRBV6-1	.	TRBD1	CASSVQGEPELYGYTF	TGTGCCAGCAGTGTACAGGGGGAACCGGAACTCTATGGCTACACCTTC
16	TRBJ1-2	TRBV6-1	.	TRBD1	CASSAHTGVLNYGYTF	TGTGCCAGCAGTGCCCATACAGGGGTTCTTAACTATGGCTACACCTTC
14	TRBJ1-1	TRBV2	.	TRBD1	CASGVGQGIPEAFF	TGTGCCAGCGGAGTAGGACAGGGTATACCTGAAGCTTTCTTT
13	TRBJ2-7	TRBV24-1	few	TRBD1	CATKDRVSDEQYF	TGTGCCACCAAAGACAGGGTTAGCGACGAGCAGTACTTC
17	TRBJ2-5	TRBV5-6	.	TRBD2	CASSSVIPSGGRETQYF	TGTGCCAGCAGCTCTGTTATCCCCAGCGGGGGGAGGGAGACCCAGTACTTC
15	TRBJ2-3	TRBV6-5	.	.	CASSYSSGFTDTQYF	TGTGCCAGCAGTTACTCGAGCGGTTTCACAGATACGCAGTATTTT
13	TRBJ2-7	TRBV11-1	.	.	CASSLASYGEQYF	TGTGCCAGCAGCTTAGCTTCTTACGGGGAGCAGTACTTC
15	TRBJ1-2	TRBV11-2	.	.	CASSLLEAGNYGYTF	TGTGCCAGCAGCTTACTAGAGGCAGGGAACTATGGCTACACCTTC
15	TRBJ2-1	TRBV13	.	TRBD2	CASSLAGVLVVEQFF	TGTGCCAGCTCACTAGCGGGAGTTCTTGTGGTTGAGCAGTTCTTC
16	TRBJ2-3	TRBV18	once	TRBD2	CASSPRTSGGADTQYF	TGTGCCAGCTCACCACGGACTAGCGGGGGGGCAGATACGCAGTATTTT
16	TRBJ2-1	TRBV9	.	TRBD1	CASSAAYRGLFNEQFF	TGTGCCAGCAGCGCCGCCTACAGGGGGCTATTCAATGAGCAGTTCTTC
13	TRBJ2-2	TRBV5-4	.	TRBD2	CASSFEGGGELFF	TGTGCCAGCAGCTTTGAGGGAGGGGGGGAGCTGTTTTTT
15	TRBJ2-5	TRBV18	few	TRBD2	CASSHAGGNQETQYF	TGTGCCAGCTCGCACGCGGGGGGTAACCAAGAGACCCAGTACTTC
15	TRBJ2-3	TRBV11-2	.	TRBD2	CASSALAGVPDTQYF	TGTGCCAGCAGCGCACTAGCGGGAGTCCCAGATACGCAGTATTTT
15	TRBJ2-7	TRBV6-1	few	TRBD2	CASSDPREGRAEQYF	TGTGCCAGCAGTGATCCGAGGGAGGGCCGGGCCGAGCAGTACTTC
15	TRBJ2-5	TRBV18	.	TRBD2	CASSPLAGERETQYF	TGTGCCAGCTCACCACTAGCGGGAGAGAGGGAGACCCAGTACTTC
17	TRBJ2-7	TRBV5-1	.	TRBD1	CASSRGQGALRRYEQYF	TGCGCCAGCAGCCGGGGACAGGGGGCCCTTCGACGTTACGAGCAGTACTTC
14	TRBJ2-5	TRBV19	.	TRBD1	CASSRDRVQETQYF	TGTGCCAGTAGTAGGGACAGGGTACAAGAGACCCAGTACTTC
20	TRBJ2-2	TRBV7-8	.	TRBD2	CASSQTRLAGAPSNTGELFF	TGTGCCAGCAGCCAGACCAGACTAGCGGGAGCACCTTCGAACACCGGGGAGCTGTTTTTT
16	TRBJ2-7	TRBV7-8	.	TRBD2	CASSSRTSGIPYEQYF	TGTGCCAGCAGCTCGCGGACTAGCGGGATCCCCTACGAGCAGTACTTC
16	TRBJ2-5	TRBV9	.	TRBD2	CASSVAGTSGSETQYF	TGTGCCAGCAGCGTAGCCGGGACTAGCGGGAGTGAGACCCAGTACTTC
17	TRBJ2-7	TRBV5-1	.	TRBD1	CASSLDFSGTGTYEQYF	TGCGCCAGCAGCTTAGATTTCTCCGGGACAGGGACCTACGAGCAGTACTTC
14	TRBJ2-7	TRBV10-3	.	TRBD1	CAIRLQGGTYEQYF	TGTGCCATCAGACTACAGGGGGGCACCTACGAGCAGTACTTC
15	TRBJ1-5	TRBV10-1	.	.	CASSGGVIGYQPQHF	TGCGCCAGCAGTGGGGGGGTGATAGGGTATCAGCCCCAGCATTTT
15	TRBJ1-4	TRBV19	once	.	CASSHMDSPNEKLFF	TGTGCCAGTAGTCATATGGACAGCCCTAATGAAAAACTGTTTTTT
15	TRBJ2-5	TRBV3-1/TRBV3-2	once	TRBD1	CASSQVGTGDRPKYF	TGTGCCAGCAGCCAAGTTGGGACAGGGGACCGGCCTAAGTACTTC
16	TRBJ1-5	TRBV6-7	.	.	CARYRPKGFRNQPQHF	TGTGCCAGGTACAGACCCAAGGGGTTTCGCAATCAGCCCCAGCATTTT